The source of this T cell receptor (beta chain) is a study of T cells in Graves' hyperthyroidism and ophthalmopathy (dated by TCRdb to about 2019). About the study as a whole: Peripheral blood was collected at initial diagnosis, before any treatment. An independent validation cohort of fewer than 20 hyperthyroidism patients and 17 patients who later progressed to ophthalmopathy tested prospective prediction of ophthalmopathy. After blood sampling, hyperthyroidism patients were treated with methimazole at a starting dose of 30 mg daily, and ophthalmopathy patients were treated with high-dose intravenous methylprednisolone. According to the paper, TCR Vbeta CDR3 sequencing was carried out on 135 peripheral blood samples, which came from over 40 ophthalmopathy, under 85 hyperthyroidism and roughly 17 progressor patients. For training and testing, the 80 to 100 patients in the discovery cohort were randomly divided in a 7:3 ratio. Thyroid tissue and blood T-cell repertoires from several Graves' hyperthyroidism patients were also compared in the study. To identify TCR V-J signatures that set the groups apart, the researchers used a discovery cohort of more than 95 patients, made up of 40 to 45 with Graves' ophthalmopathy and some 55 with stable Graves' hyperthyroidism.

In the ophthalmopathy patients, disease was moderately to severely active, with a Clinical Activity Score of 3 or more, a NOSPECS grade of 4 or more, and a duration of less than 3 months. Patients with uncontrolled infections, other autoimmune diseases, pregnancy or lactation were excluded. Clinical symptoms, serum thyroxine and TRAb, thyroid ultrasound, and orbital computed tomography formed the basis for the diagnoses. PBMCs were isolated from about 9.2 ml of fresh peripheral blood by Ficoll-Paque density gradient centrifugation. Total RNA was extracted with Trizol reagent, and quality was checked on an Agilent 2100 Bioanalyzer. CDR1 and CDR2 were assigned from the germline V gene as SGHNT and YENEEA. Measured from the cysteine to the phenylalanine, the CDR3 is 13 residues long. The entry retains the CDR3 DNA only, 39 bases that are in frame from base 1. V drops 4 bases and J drops 3 bases, leaving 7 bases in between.

This clonotype appeared many times. Its antigen remains unidentified. It has no much larger one-base neighbor in the sample; base qualities were not kept. The TCR beta CDR3 regions were amplified from RNA transcripts. For the first round of RT-PCR on the TCR CDR3, the HTBI primer set was used together with the Qiagen OneStep RT-PCR kit. Libraries were constructed in a second round of multiplex PCR, after which size selection and purification were carried out. The libraries were sequenced on an Illumina HiSeq2000 using paired-end 100 bp reads. Per the original workflow: SOAPnuke was used to process the raw data, removing reads that contained adapters or uncalled bases, had a mean Phred below 15, or lacked an exact match to the constant primer or identifier. High-quality paired reads were merged with COPE v1.2.5, and unique nucleotide sequences were defined as clonotypes. MiTCR v1.1 was used to align the clonotypes against IMGT TRBV, TRBD and TRBJ reference segments. The analysis included only V-J combinations with a frequency above 0.0001, which together covered about 99% of the repertoires. A TCS score was defined as the ratio of F50 (clonal expansion) to E x V (chaos), with BLOSUM62-based TCRdist applied between CDR3 peptides within each V-J. Welch's t-statistics and random forest reduced several hundred V-J features to about 13, which were used in a naive Bayes classifier (R e1071). Using fastp trimming at Q25 and MiXCR clonotype assembly, TCRdb reanalyzed the public sequencing data and kept in-frame beta chains. Records with the same CDR3 protein are collapsed into one entry carrying the most frequent genes and DNA. The V and J calls reflect TCRdb's pipeline rather than the authors' work. This sample holds roughly 500,000 distinct CDR3 sequences; about 15% were observed only once. The top ten clones comprise 25% to 30% of the sample.

Study-wide findings and limitations: Sample size was not statistically predetermined, and blinding of investigators to group allocation was not performed. In cross-validation, a model built on a 13 V-J signature told ophthalmopathy apart from stable hyperthyroidism with 85% to 90% sensitivity and about 81% specificity, and in testing the same model reached 80%/75%. Most expanded thyroid clonotypes (frequency above 0.001) were also found in blood, which suggests that blood repertoires may mirror thyroid immune responses. In validation, progression to ophthalmopathy was predicted by the model with around 71% sensitivity and 72% to 80% specificity, a median of roughly 6.4 months before onset.

The sample was blood. This TCR was sampled from a woman aged 25 to 39 with Graves' ophthalmopathy. The chain uses TRBV11-3 and TRBJ2-1; TRBD1 might be the D gene, on 5 matching bases. The bases are TGTGCCAGCAGCTCACAGGTCTACAATGAGCAGTTCTTC. This codes for CASSSQVYNEQFF.